Listed here are 4 T cell receptor beta chains from one sample, sequenced in a study of cytomegalovirus exposure and HLA in healthy donors. The PCR contained 60 Vbeta and 13 Jbeta primers. Assay used: immunoSEQ multiplex PCR; TCRdb lists only in-frame clones, some missing. The sample lists fewer than 120,000 clones; approximately 83% were seen once. Material: PBMCs. Receptor source: a man in his forties in good health and CMV-seronegative.

The gene calls are TRBV5-1 and TRBJ2-5, with D tentatively TRBD1 (6 bases). The V and J ends lost 4 bases and 3 bases respectively, with 10 bases between them. This CDR3 contains 13 residues. Germline V gene sequence: CDR1 SGHRS, CDR2 YFSETQ. In nucleotides, the CDR3 is TGCGCCAGCAGCAGGGGGACGGAAGAGACCCAGTACTTC. It is translated as CASSRGTEETQYF.

This chain connects TRBV5-1 to TRBJ1-1; no clear D gene. The germline gives CDR1 SGHRS, CDR2 YFSETQ. This CDR3 has 13 residues. V gave up 2 bases and J gave up 1 base, with 6 bases separating them. The CDR3: CASSLKRNTEAFF. The CDR3 DNA sequence: TGCGCCAGCAGCTTAAAGAGGAACACTGAAGCTTTCTTT.

Remarks on this clone: Other DNA sequences in the same sample also yield this CDR3. This chain links TRBV29-1 with TRBJ1-2; the D is unclear. Looked up from germline, CDR1 is SQVTM and CDR2 is ANQGSEA. Trimming took off 5 bases at V and 6 bases at J, with 4 bases between the two ends. This CDR3 contains 9 residues. The CDR3 sequence is CSVSDGYTF. CDR3 nucleotide sequence: TGCAGCGTTTCCGATGGCTACACCTTC.

The V and J genes are TRBV5-1 and TRBJ2-5; D not certain. Germline V gene data show CDR1 as SGHRS and CDR2 as YFSETQ. CDR3 length equals 14 residues. V shed 7 bases and J shed 5 bases, with 18 bases lying between them. The CDR3 region is CASRVWASMETQYF. CDR3 coding DNA: TGCGCCAGCCGCGTATGGGCCTCGATGGAGACCCAGTACTTC.